In its sample, the clone carrying this TCR beta chain was seen a few times. This sample was included in a study of T-cell memory formation after mild COVID-19. TCRdb re-called the 5' RACE reads through MiXCR, storing one row per CDR3 protein. In the table there are roughly 610,000 distinct CDR3 sequences, 17% of which are singletons. The CDR3 contains 15 residues. V gave up 2 bases and J gave up 1 base, with 6 bases separating them. CDR1 and CDR2 from the germline V gene are SGHVS and FNYEAQ. Specimen: PBMCs or a T cell subset sorted from them (not recorded which). The chain combines TRBV7-6 with TRBJ1-6; TRBD1 is a possible D gene (5 bases). The receptor was derived from an adult woman who had mild COVID-19 (a few samples of this study predate the infection). Cell type and time point are not known. The CDR3 sequence: CASSLQGSYNSPLHF. The CDR3 DNA sequence: TGTGCCAGCAGCTTACAGGGTTCCTATAATTCACCCCTCCACTTT.